These T cell receptor beta chains were read from a single sample in a study of T cell responses to AZD1222 COVID-19 vaccine. Data came from immunoSEQ multiplex PCR; TCRdb stores just in-frame clones and leaves some out. The repertoire holds more than 90,000 clones, roughly 84% seen once, with 16% in the top ten. This specimen was peripheral blood, taken on day 0 of AZD1222 vaccination. The receptors were gathered from an adult in good health. Each CDR3 is given with its conserved first and last residue. A D gene is named only where the DNA matches it firmly. Expanded clones get a size class; other rows say once, few or many, or leave the size out.

d_call,clone_size,cdr3_length,v_call,j_call,cdr3_nt,cdr3_aa
-,-,14,TRBV27,TRBJ2-5,TGTGCCAGCAGTTTTAGCGGAGGGAAAGAGACCCAGTACTTC,CASSFSGGKETQYF
-,-,15,TRBV24-1,TRBJ2-1,TGTGCCACCGGAGGGGACAGTAGCTCCTACAATGAGCAGTTCTTC,CATGGDSSSYNEQFF
-,-,12,TRBV30,TRBJ2-7,TGTGCCTGGAGTGTAGGGCAGATCGAGCAGTACTTC,CAWSVGQIEQYF
-,few,10,TRBV2,TRBJ1-2,TGTGCCAGCAGTGCGGGAAGCTACACCTTC,CASSAGSYTF
-,-,14,TRBV10-3,TRBJ1-5,TGTGCCATCAGTGAATTATCAGAGAATCAGCCCCAGCATTTT,CAISELSENQPQHF
-,-,17,TRBV19,TRBJ1-1,TGTGCCAGTAGTATTATATTTGTTTCAACTATGAACACTGAAGCTTTCTTT,CASSIIFVSTMNTEAFF
-,-,14,TRBV2,TRBJ1-1,TGTGCCAGCAGTGTTCAAGGACCGAACACTGAAGCTTTCTTT,CASSVQGPNTEAFF
-,few,13,TRBV5-1,TRBJ2-2,TGCGCCAGCAGCCTCCAGCACACCGGGGAGCTGTTTTTT,CASSLQHTGELFF
-,-,15,TRBV3-1/TRBV3-2,TRBJ1-1,TGTGCCAGCAGCATTGCCAGGGGCCTATATACTGAAGCTTTCTTT,CASSIARGLYTEAFF
-,-,13,TRBV6-6,TRBJ1-1,TGTGCCTGCTCATGGGGGATGAACACTGAAGCTTTCTTT,CACSWGMNTEAFF
-,-,15,TRBV14,TRBJ2-7,TGTGCCAGCAGTCGGACAGTACCTAAAGCCTACGAGCAGTACTTC,CASSRTVPKAYEQYF
TRBD1,once,14,TRBV2,TRBJ1-5,TGTGCCAGCAGGGATGACAGGGGAGATCAGCCCCAGCATTTT,CASRDDRGDQPQHF
-,once,13,TRBV6-5,TRBJ2-7,TGTGCCAGCAGTTACTCCTCCATAAGCGAGCAGTACTTC,CASSYSSISEQYF
-,-,14,TRBV9,TRBJ1-4,TGTGCCAGCAGCCGACTAGTGAGTAATGAAAAACTGTTTTTT,CASSRLVSNEKLFF
-,-,17,TRBV4-1,TRBJ1-2,TGCGCCAGCAGCCAAGCCGATTTAGACATGGTATACTATGGCTACACCTTC,CASSQADLDMVYYGYTF
TRBD1,-,14,TRBV7-8,TRBJ1-2,TGTGCCAGCAGCGGAGACAGGGTTCAGGTTCGCTACACCTTC,CASSGDRVQVRYTF
-,-,15,TRBV6-1,TRBJ1-4,TGTGCCAGCAGTGAACGAGAGCTTTATAATGAAAAACTGTTTTTT,CASSERELYNEKLFF
-,-,11,TRBV20-1,TRBJ2-1,TGCAGTGCGTTCCCTCACAATGAGCAGTTCTTC,CSAFPHNEQFF
-,-,14,TRBV7-8,TRBJ2-3,TGTGCCAGCAGCTTCGGGGGAGAGAGGGATACGCAGTATTTT,CASSFGGERDTQYF
TRBD2,-,13,TRBV10-1,TRBJ2-7,TGCGCCATCCTTTGGGGGGGAAGGTACGAGCAGTACTTC,CAILWGGRYEQYF
TRBD1,-,16,TRBV5-1,TRBJ1-1,TGCGCCAGCGAACCCGGGTGGGACAGGGGGAGGACTGAAGCTTTCTTT,CASEPGWDRGRTEAFF
-,-,13,TRBV3-1/TRBV3-2,TRBJ1-6,TGTGCCAGCAGCCCCCGACAGCTGCCACCCCTCCACTTT,CASSPRQLPPLHF
-,-,14,TRBV18,TRBJ1-2,TGTGCCAGCCGACCTCCCGGGGACGTCTATGGCTACACCTTC,CASRPPGDVYGYTF
-,-,14,TRBV6-6,TRBJ1-5,TGTGCCAGCAATTCCGATTATAGCAATCAGCCCCAGCATTTT,CASNSDYSNQPQHF
-,once,16,TRBV4-1,TRBJ2-1,TGCGCCAGCAGCCAGTCAGGCAGGAGCTCCTACAATGAGCAGTTCTTC,CASSQSGRSSYNEQFF
-,-,11,TRBV5-1,TRBJ2-7,TGCGCCAGCAGCTTGACTGGGGAGCAGTACTTC,CASSLTGEQYF
TRBD2,-,13,TRBV30,TRBJ2-5,TGTGCCTGGTCGATTTCGGGAGGAGAGACCCAGTACTTC,CAWSISGGETQYF
TRBD1,-,15,TRBV5-1,TRBJ2-7,TGCGCCAGCAGCCTCGGGACAGGGGGCACCTACGAGCAGTACTTC,CASSLGTGGTYEQYF
TRBD1,-,13,TRBV7-2,TRBJ1-2,TGTGCCAGCAGCTTCGGACAGGGTGATGGCTACACCTTC,CASSFGQGDGYTF
TRBD1,-,13,TRBV27,TRBJ1-2,TGTGCCAGCAGTAGGCAGGGGGCGGTAAGCTACACCTTC,CASSRQGAVSYTF
-,-,16,TRBV19,TRBJ2-7,TGTGCCAGTAGTATAGCGGTCGGGCGGAACTCCTACGAGCAGTACTTC,CASSIAVGRNSYEQYF
TRBD1,-,13,TRBV6-2/TRBV6-3,TRBJ2-4,TGTGCCAGCAGTTACTGGGACAGGGACATTCAGTACTTC,CASSYWDRDIQYF